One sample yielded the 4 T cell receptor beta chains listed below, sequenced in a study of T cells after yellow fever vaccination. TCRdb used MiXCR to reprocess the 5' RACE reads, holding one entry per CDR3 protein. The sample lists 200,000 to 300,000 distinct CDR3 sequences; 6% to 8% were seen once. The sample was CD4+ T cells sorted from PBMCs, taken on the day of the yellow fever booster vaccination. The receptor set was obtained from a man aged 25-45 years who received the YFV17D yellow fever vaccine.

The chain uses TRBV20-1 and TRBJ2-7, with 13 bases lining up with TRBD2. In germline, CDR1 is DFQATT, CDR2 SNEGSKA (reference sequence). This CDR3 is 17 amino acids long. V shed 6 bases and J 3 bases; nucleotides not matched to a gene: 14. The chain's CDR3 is CSATSGTSGMQSYEQYF. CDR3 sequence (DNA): TGCAGTGCCACTTCCGGGACTAGCGGGATGCAAAGCTACGAGCAGTACTTC.

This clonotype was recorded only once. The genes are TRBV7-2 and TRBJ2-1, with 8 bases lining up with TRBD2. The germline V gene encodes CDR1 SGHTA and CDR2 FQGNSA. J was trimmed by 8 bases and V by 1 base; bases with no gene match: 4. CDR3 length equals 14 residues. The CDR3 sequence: CASSLGLARDEQFF. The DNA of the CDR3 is TGTGCCAGCAGCTTAGGACTAGCGCGTGATGAGCAGTTCTTC.

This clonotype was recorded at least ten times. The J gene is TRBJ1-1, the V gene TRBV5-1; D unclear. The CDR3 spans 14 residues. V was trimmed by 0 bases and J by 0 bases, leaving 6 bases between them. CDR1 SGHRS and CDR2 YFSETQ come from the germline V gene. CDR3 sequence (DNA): TGCGCCAGCAGCTTGGACAGAATGAACACTGAAGCTTTCTTT. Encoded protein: CASSLDRMNTEAFF.

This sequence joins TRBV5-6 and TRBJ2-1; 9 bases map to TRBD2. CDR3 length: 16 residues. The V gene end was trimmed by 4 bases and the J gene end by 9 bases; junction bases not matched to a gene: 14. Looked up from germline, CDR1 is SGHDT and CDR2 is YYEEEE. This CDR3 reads CASSTARLAAATEQFF. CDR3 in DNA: TGTGCCAGCAGCACCGCTCGACTAGCGGCAGCTACTGAGCAGTTCTTC.